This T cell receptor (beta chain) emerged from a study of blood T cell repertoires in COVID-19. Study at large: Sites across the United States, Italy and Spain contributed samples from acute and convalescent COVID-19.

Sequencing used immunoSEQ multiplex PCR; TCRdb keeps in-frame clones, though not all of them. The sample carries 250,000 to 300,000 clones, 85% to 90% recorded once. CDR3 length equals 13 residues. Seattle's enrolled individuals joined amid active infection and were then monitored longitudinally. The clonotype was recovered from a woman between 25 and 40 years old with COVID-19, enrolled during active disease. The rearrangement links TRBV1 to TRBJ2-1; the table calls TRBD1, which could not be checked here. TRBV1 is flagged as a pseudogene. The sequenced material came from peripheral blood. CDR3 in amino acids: CTSRSERGHEQFF. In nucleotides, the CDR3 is TGCACCAGCAGATCGGAAAGGGGCCATGAGCAGTTCTTC.